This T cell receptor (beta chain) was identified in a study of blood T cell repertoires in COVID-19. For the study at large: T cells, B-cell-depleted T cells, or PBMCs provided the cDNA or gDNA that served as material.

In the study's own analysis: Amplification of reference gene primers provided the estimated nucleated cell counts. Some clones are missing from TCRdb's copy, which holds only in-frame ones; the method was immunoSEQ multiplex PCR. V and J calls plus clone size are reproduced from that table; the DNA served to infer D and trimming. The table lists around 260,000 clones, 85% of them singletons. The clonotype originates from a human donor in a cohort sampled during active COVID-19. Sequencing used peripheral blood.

CDR3 DNA: TGCGCCAGCAGCTTGGTCAAGAGTAGCGGGCCCGCAGATACGCAGTATTTT. Translation gives CASSLVKSSGPADTQYF. V is TRBV5-1 and J is TRBJ2-3; 7 bases align to TRBD2. The trim removed 0 bases at V and 4 bases at J, leaving 11 bases unmatched. The CDR3 sequence is 17 residues long. Germline CDR1 and CDR2: SGHRS and YFSETQ.